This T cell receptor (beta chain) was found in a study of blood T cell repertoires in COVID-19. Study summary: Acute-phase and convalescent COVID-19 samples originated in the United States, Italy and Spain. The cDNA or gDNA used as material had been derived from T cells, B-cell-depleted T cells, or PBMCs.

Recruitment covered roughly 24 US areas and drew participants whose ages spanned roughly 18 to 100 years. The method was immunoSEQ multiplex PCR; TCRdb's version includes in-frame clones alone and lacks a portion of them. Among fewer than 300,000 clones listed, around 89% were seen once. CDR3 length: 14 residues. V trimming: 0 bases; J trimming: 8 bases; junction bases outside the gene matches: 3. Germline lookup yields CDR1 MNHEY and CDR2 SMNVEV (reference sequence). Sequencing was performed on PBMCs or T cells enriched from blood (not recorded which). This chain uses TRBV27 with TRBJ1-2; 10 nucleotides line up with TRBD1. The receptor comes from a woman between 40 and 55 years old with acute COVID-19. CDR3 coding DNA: TGTGCCAGCAGTTTATCGGGGACAGGGGTAGGCTACACCTTC. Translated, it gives CASSLSGTGVGYTF.